This T cell receptor beta chain was observed in a study of beta chain features in type 1 diabetes (dated by TCRdb to 2016 to 2019). Background on the whole study: Mean age, gender distribution, total cell number and subset yield did not differ between patients and healthy donors. A total of approximately 99,000,000 sorted cells were examined across all samples, and RNA yield correlated strongly with the number of cells per subset. In the study, TCRB repertoires of sorted circulating CD4+ T cell subsets from recently diagnosed type 1 diabetes patients were compared with those of matched healthy donors. Regulatory and stem cell-like memory subsets were isolated from only 8 patients and about eight healthy donors, whereas naive and central memory subsets came from all 30 or so donors.

Each donor gave one peripheral blood draw, about 110 mL on average, collected into heparinised tubes. Using a panel that included CD45RO, CCR7, CD25, CD127, CD95 and CD27, naive, central memory, regulatory and stem cell-like memory CD4+ T cells were sorted on a BD FACSAria II. Purity was above 95% for every sorted population. Right away, PBMCs were isolated by Lymphoprep density gradient centrifugation and were stained directly, with no culture step. Samples were stained and sorted in pairs, with one healthy donor and one patient per experiment, so that batch effects were minimized. All of the isolated RNA was reverse transcribed with the High Capacity cDNA Reverse Transcription Kit, so expressed TCRB transcripts were sequenced. Deep immunoSEQ sequencing was applied to naive, central memory and regulatory T cell samples, giving an average of about 3.57 million total reads per sample. Sorted cells were lysed in RLT buffer and RNA was extracted with DNase-treated RNeasy Micro or Mini kits, depending on cell number. Each cell subset was processed on its own to prevent cross-contamination, while patient and healthy donor samples were processed together. Using the immunoSEQ multiplex PCR, TCRB sequences were amplified from cDNA into 87-bp fragments spanning the CDR3 region. Amplicons were sequenced on the Illumina HiSeq platform. The original pipeline was this. PCR bias was corrected computationally using synthetic template baselines, and reads within Hamming distance 2 were collapsed, with unmergeable singletons discarded. Reads were aligned to IMGT to assign V, D and J genes, CDR3 length, and insertions or deletions at six rearrangement sites. Within each subset, clonotype counts were normalized to sorted cell number, after which true diversity and Gini coefficients were computed with the tcR R package. Repertoire sharing was quantified using the overlap coefficient calculated on TCRB nucleotide sequences. Out-of-frame TCRB sequences from naive cells were analyzed as a proxy for the pre-selection repertoire. Imported from immuneACCESS, the table was reduced by TCRdb to in-frame sequences with V and J called. These copies leave out some clones; in studies compared against another copy, an unresolved V gene accounts for under half, and the cause of the remainder is not known. The V and J calls and clone size were taken over from that table, and D and trimming were inferred from the DNA. This sample holds under 450,000 clones; approximately 15% were observed only once. The ten largest account for 0.019% of the sample.

This clone was seen only a few times. Its cognate antigen has yet to be identified. No base-level quality is on record; no much larger clone is a single base apart. Here is what the overall study found, with its caveats: Because the HLA sub-analyses included only small numbers of individuals, any influence of HLA type on TCRB rearrangement was left unresolved. Because cDNA was sequenced instead of genomic DNA, highly expressing activated cells could be over-represented, though the groups showed no difference in activation or CD3 levels. Shorter templates might be favored by PCR, yet because patient and control samples were amplified and corrected together, any such skew would affect both groups equally. Patients with type 1 diabetes made fewer insertions and deleted more nucleotides at VDJ recombination sites, implying thymic rearrangement abnormalities. Naive, central memory and regulatory TCRB repertoires appeared more similar among patients than among healthy donors. A moderate but significant shortening of TCRB CDR3 length was observed in type 1 diabetes patients in all four CD4+ subsets.

Input material: naive CD4+ T cells from blood. Read against the paper, the sample's cell subset or site label means: true naive CD4+ T cells. This receptor was identified in a woman aged 18 to 35 in good health.

The CDR3 region: CASTRPAGSTDTQYF. The bases are TGTGCCAGCACCCGTCCAGCGGGGAGCACAGATACGCAGTATTTT. The sequence joins TRBV7-9 to TRBJ2-3; the junction holds 7 bases that match TRBD2. V is pruned by 7 bases and J by 0 bases, leaving 7 bases of the junction without a gene match. The CDR3, cysteine through phenylalanine, is 15 amino acids long. Left in the record is the CDR3 DNA by itself, 45 bases read in frame from the first base. The germline V gene (reference sequence) provides CDR1 SEHNR and CDR2 FQNEAQ.